Below, 6 T cell receptor beta chains from the same sample are listed, as sequenced in a study of T cell changes during pregnancy in multiple sclerosis. TCRdb keeps only in-frame clones here, not all; method: immunoSEQ multiplex PCR. The sample lists about 29,000 clones, around nine tenths occurring once. Material: CD8+ T cells from peripheral blood mononuclear cells, obtained after pregnancy. All receptors come from a female donor with multiple sclerosis, enrolled in a pregnancy study.

Judged by abundance, this clone is large. The V and J genes are TRBV6-5 and TRBJ2-1, with 7 bases fitting TRBD2. The V and J ends lost 5 bases and 1 base, in that order; junction bases with no gene match: 5. Germline V lookup: CDR1 MNHEY, CDR2 SVGAGI. The CDR3 is made up of 15 amino acids. CDR3 coding DNA: TGTGCCAGCAGTCCCTCAGCGGGATCCTACAATGAGCAGTTCTTC. The encoded protein is CASSPSAGSYNEQFF.

V gene TRBV7-9 combines with J gene TRBJ2-7, with TRBD2 identical over 7 bases. The CDR3 has 13 amino acids. Germline values: CDR1 SEHNR, CDR2 FQNEAQ (reference sequence). Germline trimming cut 5 bases from V and 7 bases from J; bases unmatched to any gene: 8. The CDR3 region is CASSNGGEEEQYF. CDR3 in DNA: TGTGCCAGCAGCAATGGGGGGGAGGAGGAGCAGTACTTC.

The chain recombines TRBV9 with TRBJ2-5, with 7 bases aligning to TRBD1. Germline values: CDR1 SGDLS, CDR2 YYNGEE. CDR3 length: 16 residues. V shed 4 bases and J 4 bases; nucleotides not matched to a gene: 13. CDR3 sequence (DNA): TGTGCCAGCAGCCATCCAGTCGGGACAGCCCTAGAGACCCAGTACTTC. It yields the protein CASSHPVGTALETQYF.

This clone was counted only a few times. This chain connects TRBV4-2 to TRBJ1-2; a possible D gene is TRBD1 (5 bases). CDR1 is LGHNA and CDR2 is YNFKEQ in the germline V gene. CDR3 size: 14 residues. Trimming cost V 0 bases and J 8 bases, with 13 bases left between them. The chain's CDR3 is CASSQDGAQDGYTF. The CDR3 DNA is TGTGCCAGCAGCCAAGATGGGGCGCAAGACGGCTACACCTTC.

DNA for the CDR3: TGTGCCAGCAGTTCCCGACTAGCGGGACCCTACGAGCAGTACTTC. This codes for CASSSRLAGPYEQYF. The chain carries TRBV27 and TRBJ2-7; 11 bases fit TRBD2. The germline V gene encodes CDR1 MNHEY and CDR2 SMNVEV (reference sequence). Trimming took 4 bases from V and 2 from J; bases not matched to a gene: 4. The CDR3 consists of 15 residues.

The V and J genes are TRBV9 and TRBJ1-2; a possible D gene is TRBD1 (5 bases). Germline V gene lookup returns CDR1 SGDLS and CDR2 YYNGEE. The CDR3 sequence is 16 residues long. Trimming shortened V by 0 bases and J by 1 base, and 13 bases separated the two germline ends. The CDR3 is CASSVDPGHLNYGYTF. CDR3 bases: TGTGCCAGCAGCGTAGATCCCGGACACCTTAACTATGGCTACACCTTC.